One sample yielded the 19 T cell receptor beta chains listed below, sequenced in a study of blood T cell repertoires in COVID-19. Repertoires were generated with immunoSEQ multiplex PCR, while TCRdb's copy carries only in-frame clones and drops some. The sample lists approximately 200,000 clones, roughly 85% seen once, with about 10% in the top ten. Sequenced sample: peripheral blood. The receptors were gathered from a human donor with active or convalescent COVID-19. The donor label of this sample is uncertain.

CDR3 protein: CASSFYNEQFF. The CDR3 nucleotides read TGTGCCAGCTCGTTTTACAATGAGCAGTTCTTC. The gene calls are TRBV14 and TRBJ2-1; D call uncertain. The CDR3 has 11 amino acids. Germline V lookup: CDR1 SGHDN, CDR2 FVKESK. Trimming cost V 8 bases and J 4 bases, with 6 bases left between them.

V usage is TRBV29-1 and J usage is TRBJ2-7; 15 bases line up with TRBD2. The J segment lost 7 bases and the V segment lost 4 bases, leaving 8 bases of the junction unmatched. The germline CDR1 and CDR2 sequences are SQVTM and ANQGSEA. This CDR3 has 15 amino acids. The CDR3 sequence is CSVVGLAGGLGEQYF. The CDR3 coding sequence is TGCAGCGTTGTAGGACTAGCGGGAGGGCTGGGGGAGCAGTACTTC.

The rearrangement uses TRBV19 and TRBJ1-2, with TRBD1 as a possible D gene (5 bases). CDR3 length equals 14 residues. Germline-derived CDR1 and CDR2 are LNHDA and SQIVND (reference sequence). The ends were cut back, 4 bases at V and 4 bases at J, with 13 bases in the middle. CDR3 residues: CASSTGGTIYGYTF. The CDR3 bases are TGTGCCAGTAGTACCGGGGGTACCATCTATGGCTACACCTTC.

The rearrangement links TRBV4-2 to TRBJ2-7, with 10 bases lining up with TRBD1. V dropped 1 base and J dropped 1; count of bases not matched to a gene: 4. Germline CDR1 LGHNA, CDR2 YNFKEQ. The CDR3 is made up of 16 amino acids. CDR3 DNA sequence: TGTGCCAGCAGCCAAGGAGGGACAGGGGTTTCCTACGAGCAGTACTTC. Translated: CASSQGGTGVSYEQYF.

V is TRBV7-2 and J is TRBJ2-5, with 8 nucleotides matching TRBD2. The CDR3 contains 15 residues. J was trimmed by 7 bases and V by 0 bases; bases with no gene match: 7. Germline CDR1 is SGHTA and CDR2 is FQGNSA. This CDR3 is CASSLASGREGTQYF. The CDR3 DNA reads TGTGCCAGCAGCTTAGCCTCCGGGAGGGAGGGGACCCAGTACTTC.

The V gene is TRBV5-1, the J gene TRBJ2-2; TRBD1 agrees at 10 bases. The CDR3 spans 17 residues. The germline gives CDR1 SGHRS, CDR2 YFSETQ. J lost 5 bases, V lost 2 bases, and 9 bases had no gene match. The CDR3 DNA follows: TGCGCCAGCAGCTTTGGGACAGGGGTGACTAAAACCGGGGAGCTGTTTTTT. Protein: CASSFGTGVTKTGELFF.

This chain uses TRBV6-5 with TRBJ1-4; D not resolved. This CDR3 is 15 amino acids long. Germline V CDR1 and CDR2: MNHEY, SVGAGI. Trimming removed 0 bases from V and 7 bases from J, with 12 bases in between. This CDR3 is CASSYSHFPPEKLFF. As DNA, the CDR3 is TGTGCCAGCAGTTACTCGCACTTCCCCCCTGAAAAACTGTTTTTT.

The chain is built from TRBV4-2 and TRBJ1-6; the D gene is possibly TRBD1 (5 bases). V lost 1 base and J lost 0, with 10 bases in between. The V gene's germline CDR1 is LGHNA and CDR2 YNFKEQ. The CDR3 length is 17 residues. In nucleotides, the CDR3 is TGTGCCAGCAGCCAAGGGGGCAGCCTCTCCTATAATTCACCCCTCCACTTT. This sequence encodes CASSQGGSLSYNSPLHF.

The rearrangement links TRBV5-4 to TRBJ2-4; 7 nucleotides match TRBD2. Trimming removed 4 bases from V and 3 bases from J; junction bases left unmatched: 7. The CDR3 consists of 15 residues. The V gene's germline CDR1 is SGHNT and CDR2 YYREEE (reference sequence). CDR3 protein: CASSAREIGKNIQYF. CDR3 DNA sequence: TGTGCCAGCAGCGCGCGGGAGATCGGCAAAAACATTCAGTACTTC.

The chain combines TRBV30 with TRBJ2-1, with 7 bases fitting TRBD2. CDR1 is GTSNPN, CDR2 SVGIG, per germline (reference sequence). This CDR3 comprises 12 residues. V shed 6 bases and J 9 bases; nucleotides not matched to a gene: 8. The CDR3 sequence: CACARESSEQFF. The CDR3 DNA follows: TGTGCCTGTGCGCGGGAGTCTAGTGAGCAGTTCTTC.

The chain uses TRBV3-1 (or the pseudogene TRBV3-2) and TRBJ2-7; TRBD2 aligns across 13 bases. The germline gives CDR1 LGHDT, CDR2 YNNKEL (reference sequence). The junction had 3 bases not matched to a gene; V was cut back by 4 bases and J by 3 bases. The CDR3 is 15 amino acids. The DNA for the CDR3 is TGTGCCAGCAGCCCTGGACTAGCGGGAGTCTACGAGCAGTACTTC. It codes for CASSPGLAGVYEQYF.

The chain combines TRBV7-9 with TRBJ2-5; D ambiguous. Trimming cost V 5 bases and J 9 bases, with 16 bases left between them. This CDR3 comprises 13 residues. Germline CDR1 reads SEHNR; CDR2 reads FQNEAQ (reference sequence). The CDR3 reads CASSLMIGDSQYF. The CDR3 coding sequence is TGTGCCAGCAGCCTGATGATTGGAGATTCCCAGTACTTC.

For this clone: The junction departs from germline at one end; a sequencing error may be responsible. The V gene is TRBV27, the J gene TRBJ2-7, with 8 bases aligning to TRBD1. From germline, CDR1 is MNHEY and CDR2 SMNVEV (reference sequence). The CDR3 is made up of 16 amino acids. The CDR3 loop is CASSISQGAIGNEQYF. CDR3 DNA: TGTGCCAGCAGTATATCTCAGGGGGCAATTGGGAACGAGCAGTACTTC.

CDR3 nucleotide sequence: TGTGCCAGCAGTTACGCGGCGGGGGGCTATGGCTACACCTTC. Protein product: CASSYAAGGYGYTF. The chain links TRBV6-6 to TRBJ1-2, with D possibly matching TRBD1 (5 bases). Trimming removed 2 bases at V and 4 bases at J, with 11 bases between. The length of the CDR3 is 14 residues. The germline gives CDR1 MNHNY, CDR2 SVGAGI (reference sequence).

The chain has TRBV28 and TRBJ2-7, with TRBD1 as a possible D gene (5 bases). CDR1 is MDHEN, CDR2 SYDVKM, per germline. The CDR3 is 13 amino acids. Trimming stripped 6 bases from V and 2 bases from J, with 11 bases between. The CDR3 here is CASSKDNAYEQYF. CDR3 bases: TGTGCCAGCAGCAAGGACAACGCCTACGAGCAGTACTTC. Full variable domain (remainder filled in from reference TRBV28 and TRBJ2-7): DVKVTQSSRYLVKRTGEKVFLECVQDMDHENMFWYRQDPGLGLRLIYFSYDVKMKEKGDIPEGYSVSREKKERFSLILESASTNQTSMYLCASSKDNAYEQYFGPGTRLTVT.

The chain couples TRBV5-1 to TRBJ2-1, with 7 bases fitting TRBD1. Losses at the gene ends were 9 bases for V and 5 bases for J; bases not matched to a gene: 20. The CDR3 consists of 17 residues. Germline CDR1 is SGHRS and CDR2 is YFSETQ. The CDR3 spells CATSVTGNSFEHNEQFF. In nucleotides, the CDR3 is TGCGCCACCTCCGTGACAGGGAATTCATTTGAACACAATGAGCAGTTCTTC.

The CDR3 region has the DNA TGCAGCGTACTAGTTCAGAGAAACATTCAGTACTTC. Protein: CSVLVQRNIQYF. V is TRBV29-1 and J is TRBJ2-4, with D perhaps matching TRBD2 (5 bases). The CDR3 length is 12 residues. V was clipped by 6 bases and J by 6 bases, with 12 bases between them. Germline lookup yields CDR1 SQVTM and CDR2 ANQGSEA.

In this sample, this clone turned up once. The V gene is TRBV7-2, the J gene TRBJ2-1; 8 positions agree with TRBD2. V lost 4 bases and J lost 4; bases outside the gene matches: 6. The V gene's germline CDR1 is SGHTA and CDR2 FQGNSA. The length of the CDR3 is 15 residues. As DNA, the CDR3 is TGTGCCAGCAGCTCCGGGAGGGCGGGATACAATGAGCAGTTCTTC. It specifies CASSSGRAGYNEQFF.

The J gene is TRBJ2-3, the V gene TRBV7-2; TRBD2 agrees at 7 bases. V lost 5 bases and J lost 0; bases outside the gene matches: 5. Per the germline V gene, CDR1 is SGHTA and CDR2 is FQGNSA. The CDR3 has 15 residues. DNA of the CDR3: TGTGCCAGCAGCGACCCAGCGGGGAGCACAGATACGCAGTATTTT. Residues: CASSDPAGSTDTQYF.